The present T cell receptor beta chain was sequenced within a study of breast tumors, draining lymph nodes, adjacent tissues. Samples came from axillary lymph nodes draining the breast cancer. This clonotype was seen a few times. TCRdb re-called the multiplex PCR reads through MiXCR, storing one row per CDR3 protein. The table records approximately 89,000 distinct CDR3 sequences, approximately 29% of them present only once. Germline V gene sequence: CDR1 LNHDA, CDR2 SQIVND (reference sequence). This CDR3 is built from 13 residues. V lost 3 bases, J lost 8 bases, and 6 bases stayed unmatched. Sequencing was done on a sample of axillary lymph node tissue. The chain links TRBV19 to TRBJ1-1; 7 positions match TRBD1. The receptor was isolated from a female donor with breast cancer. Some clones in this sample may be carry-over from other donors' samples. CDR3 bases: TGTGCCAGTAGTATCTATTCGGGACAGGAAGCTTTCTTT. Its protein is CASSIYSGQEAFF.